The clone carrying this T cell receptor (beta chain) showed up many times. Its antigen is not identified. TCRdb called the 5' RACE reads again in MiXCR, with one record for every CDR3 protein. The top ten hold about 6% of the sample, which has hundreds of thousands of distinct CDR3 sequences, about 28% seen once. The CDR3 runs 15 residues. The V end lost 4 bases, the J end lost 6 bases, and 18 bases lay between the germline ends. Germline CDR1 is SGDLS and CDR2 is YYNGEE. This specimen belongs to a study of identical twins' blood T cells. Study-wide results and limits: Environmental influences on twin similarity could not be excluded.

The sequenced material came from PBMCs. The origin of this receptor is a woman between 18 and 55 years old in good health. This sequence joins TRBV9 and TRBJ2-3; TRBD2 might be the D (6 bases). CDR3 bases: TGTGCCAGCAGCTACAACGGGGGATTGGAGGATACGCAGTATTTT. Its protein is CASSYNGGLEDTQYF.